These 3 T cell receptor beta chains were all obtained from the same sample, sequenced in a study of T cells in Graves' hyperthyroidism and ophthalmopathy. RNA transcripts were the template for amplifying TCR beta CDR3 regions. TCR CDR3 regions were first amplified by RT-PCR with HTBI primers. TCRdb used MiXCR to reprocess the multiplex PCR reads, holding one entry per CDR3 protein. This table has 210,000 or so distinct CDR3 sequences, about 15% appearing once. Material: blood. Source of these receptors: a man aged 45-65 years with Graves' hyperthyroidism.

This clonotype has at least ten counts. This rearrangement joins TRBV6-1 to TRBJ2-3; TRBD2 matches at 14 bases. The CDR3 extends over 14 amino acids. CDR1 is MNHNS, CDR2 SASEGT, per germline. Unmatched junction bases numbered 3, after V lost 8 bases and J lost 5 bases. Here the CDR3 reads CASYGTSGGDTQYF. The CDR3 DNA is TGTGCCAGCTACGGGACTAGCGGGGGAGATACGCAGTATTTT.

V and J are TRBV18 and TRBJ2-5; unclear D gene. V was clipped by 0 bases and J by 4 bases, with 12 bases between them. The germline V gene encodes CDR1 KGHSH and CDR2 LQKENI. This CDR3 has 15 amino acids. The CDR3 coding sequence is TGTGCCAGCTCACCACCATCTGGGGTTGGAGAGACCCAGTACTTC. Its protein is CASSPPSGVGETQYF.

The CDR3 nucleotides read TGTGCCACCAGCAAACGGACTAGCGACACAGATACGCAGTATTTT. Amino acids: CATSKRTSDTDTQYF. The genes are TRBV15 and TRBJ2-3, with 9 bases aligning to TRBD2. In germline, CDR1 is LNHNV, CDR2 YYDKDF (reference sequence). This CDR3 contains 15 residues. The trim removed 4 bases at V and 2 bases at J, leaving 4 bases unmatched.